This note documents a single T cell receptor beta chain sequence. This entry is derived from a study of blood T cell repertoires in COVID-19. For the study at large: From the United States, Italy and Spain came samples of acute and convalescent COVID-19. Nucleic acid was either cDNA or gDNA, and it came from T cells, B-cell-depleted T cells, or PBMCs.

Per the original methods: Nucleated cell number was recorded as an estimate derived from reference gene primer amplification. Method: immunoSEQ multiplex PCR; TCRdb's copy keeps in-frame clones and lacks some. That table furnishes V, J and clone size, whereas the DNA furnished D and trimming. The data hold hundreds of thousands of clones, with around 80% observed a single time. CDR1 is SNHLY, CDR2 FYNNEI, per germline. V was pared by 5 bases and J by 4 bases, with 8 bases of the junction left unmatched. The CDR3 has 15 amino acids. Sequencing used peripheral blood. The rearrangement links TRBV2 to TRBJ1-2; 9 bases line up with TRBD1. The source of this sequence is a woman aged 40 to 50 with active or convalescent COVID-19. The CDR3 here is CASSPQGAVSYGYTF. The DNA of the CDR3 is TGTGCCAGCAGTCCACAGGGGGCCGTCTCCTATGGCTACACCTTC.